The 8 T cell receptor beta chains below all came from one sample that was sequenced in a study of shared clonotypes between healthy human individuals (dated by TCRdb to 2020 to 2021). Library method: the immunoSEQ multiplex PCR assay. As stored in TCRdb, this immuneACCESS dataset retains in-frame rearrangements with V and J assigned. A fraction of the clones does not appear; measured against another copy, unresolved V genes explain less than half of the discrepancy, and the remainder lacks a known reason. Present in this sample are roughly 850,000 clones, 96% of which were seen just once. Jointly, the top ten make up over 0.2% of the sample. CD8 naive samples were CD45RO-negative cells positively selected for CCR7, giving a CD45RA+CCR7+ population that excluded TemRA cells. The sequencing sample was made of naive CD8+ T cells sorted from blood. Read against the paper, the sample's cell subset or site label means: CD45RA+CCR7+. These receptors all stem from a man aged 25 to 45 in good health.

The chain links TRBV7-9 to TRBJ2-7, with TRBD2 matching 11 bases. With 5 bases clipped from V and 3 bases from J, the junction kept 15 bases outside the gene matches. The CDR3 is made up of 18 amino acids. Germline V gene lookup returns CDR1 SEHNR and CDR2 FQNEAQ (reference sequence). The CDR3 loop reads CASSGIVTSGNLDYEQYF. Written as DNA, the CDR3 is TGTGCCAGCAGCGGTATCGTGACTAGCGGGAACCTCGACTACGAGCAGTACTTC.

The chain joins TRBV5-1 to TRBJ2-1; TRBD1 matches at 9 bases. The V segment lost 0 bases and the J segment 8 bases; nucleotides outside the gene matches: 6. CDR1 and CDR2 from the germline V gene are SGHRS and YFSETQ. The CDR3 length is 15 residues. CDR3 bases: TGCGCCAGCAGCTTGGAGGACAGGGGTAGAGATGAGCAGTTCTTC. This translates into CASSLEDRGRDEQFF.

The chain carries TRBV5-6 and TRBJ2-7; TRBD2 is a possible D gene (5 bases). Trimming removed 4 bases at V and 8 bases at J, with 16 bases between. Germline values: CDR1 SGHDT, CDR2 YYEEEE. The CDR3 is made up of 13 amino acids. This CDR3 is CASSLSLREQQYF. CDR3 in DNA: TGTGCCAGCAGCCTTTCACTCCGGGAACAGCAGTACTTC.

CDR3 sequence reads: CASSPVILAGDDLEQYF. Here the CDR3 DNA reads TGTGCCAGCAGTCCAGTGATACTAGCGGGAGATGACCTCGAGCAGTACTTC. The chain uses TRBV7-9 and TRBJ2-7, with 11 bases aligning to TRBD2. Trimming took 6 bases from V and 6 from J; bases not matched to a gene: 16. CDR3 length: 17 residues. Germline values: CDR1 SEHNR, CDR2 FQNEAQ (reference sequence).

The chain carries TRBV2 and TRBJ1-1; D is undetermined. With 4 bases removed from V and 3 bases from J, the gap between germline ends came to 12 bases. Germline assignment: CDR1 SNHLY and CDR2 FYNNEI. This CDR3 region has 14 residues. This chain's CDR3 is CASSGVGAHTEAFF. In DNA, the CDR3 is TGTGCCAGCAGTGGGGTGGGTGCCCACACTGAAGCTTTCTTT.

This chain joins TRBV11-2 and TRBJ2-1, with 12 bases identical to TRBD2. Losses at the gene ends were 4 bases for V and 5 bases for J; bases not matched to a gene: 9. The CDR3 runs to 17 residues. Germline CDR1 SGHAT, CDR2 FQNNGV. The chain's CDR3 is CASSSGLAGIHNNEQFF. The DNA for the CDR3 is TGTGCCAGCAGCTCTGGACTAGCGGGAATACATAACAATGAGCAGTTCTTC. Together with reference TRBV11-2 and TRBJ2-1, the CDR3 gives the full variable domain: EAGVAQSPRYKIIEKRQSVAFWCNPISGHATLYWYQQILGQGPKLLIQFQNNGVVDDSQLPKDRFSAERLKGVDSTLKIQPAKLEDSAVYLCASSSGLAGIHNNEQFFGPGTRLTVL.

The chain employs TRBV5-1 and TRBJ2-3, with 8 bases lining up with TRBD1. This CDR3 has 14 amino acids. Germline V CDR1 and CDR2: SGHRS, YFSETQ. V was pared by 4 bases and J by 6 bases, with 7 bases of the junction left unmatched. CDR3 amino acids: CASSPGQGEDTQYF. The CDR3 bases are TGCGCCAGCAGCCCCGGACAGGGAGAGGATACGCAGTATTTT.

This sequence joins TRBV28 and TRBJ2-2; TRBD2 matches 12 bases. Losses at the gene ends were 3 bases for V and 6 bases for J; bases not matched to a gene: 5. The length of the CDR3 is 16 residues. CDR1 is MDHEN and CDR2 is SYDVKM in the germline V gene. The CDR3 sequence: CASSFQASGRAGELFF. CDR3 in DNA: TGTGCCAGCAGTTTTCAGGCTAGCGGGAGGGCCGGGGAGCTGTTTTTT.